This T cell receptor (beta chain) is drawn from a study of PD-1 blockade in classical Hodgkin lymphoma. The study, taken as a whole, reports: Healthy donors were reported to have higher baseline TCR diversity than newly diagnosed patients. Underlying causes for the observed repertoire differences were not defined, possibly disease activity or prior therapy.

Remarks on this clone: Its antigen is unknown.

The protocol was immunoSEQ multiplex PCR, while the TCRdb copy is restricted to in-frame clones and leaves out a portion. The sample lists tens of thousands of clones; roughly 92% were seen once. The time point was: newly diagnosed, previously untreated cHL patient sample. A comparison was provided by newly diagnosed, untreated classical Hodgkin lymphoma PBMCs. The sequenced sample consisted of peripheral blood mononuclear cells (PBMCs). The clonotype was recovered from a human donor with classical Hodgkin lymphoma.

Here the CDR3 reads CSFLGLLYGELFF. The CDR3 coding sequence is TGCAGCTTTCTAGGACTCCTCTACGGGGAGCTGTTTTTT. The chain joins TRBV29-1 to TRBJ2-2; a possible D gene is TRBD2 (5 bases). This CDR3 region has 13 residues. V was trimmed by 8 bases and J by 7 bases, leaving 17 bases between them. In germline, CDR1 is SQVTM, CDR2 ANQGSEA.